This T cell receptor beta chain was sequenced in a study of blood T cell repertoires in COVID-19. Sequencing was performed with immunoSEQ multiplex PCR; in TCRdb, only in-frame clones are kept and a portion is missing. The table includes around 370,000 clones, 85% to 90% detected once. This clone was seen once. There are 13 residues in the CDR3. From germline, CDR1 is SQVTM and CDR2 ANQGSEA. Unmatched junction bases numbered 8, after V lost 6 bases and J lost 5 bases. This TCR was sampled from a man aged 18 to 29 with active or convalescent COVID-19. The sequenced sample consisted of peripheral blood. The chain employs TRBV29-1 and TRBJ2-3; 7 nucleotides align to TRBD1. CDR3 DNA sequence: TGCAGCGTACGTACAGGGGTCATAGATACGCAGTATTTT. It yields the protein CSVRTGVIDTQYF.